This entry features one TCR beta chain sequence. The antigen is unknown. Donors came from a validation cohort of 90 to 150 subjects, distinct from the first 666-subject cohort. TCRdb keeps only in-frame clones here, not all; method: immunoSEQ multiplex PCR. The data contain roughly 64,000 clones, around 95% of them seen just once; the ten biggest clones take up under 6.5%. The data were obtained in a study of cytomegalovirus exposure and HLA in healthy donors. The germline V gene encodes CDR1 MGHRA and CDR2 YSYEKL. Trimming took off 4 bases at V and 6 bases at J, with 19 bases between the two ends. The CDR3 extends over 16 amino acids. Overall study findings and caveats: Across donors, most TCRs were seen rarely, yet some public ones were widespread.

The TCR comes from a woman under 30 in good health and CMV-seropositive. V and J are TRBV4-1 and TRBJ2-1, with D perhaps matching TRBD2 (6 bases). The material sequenced was PBMCs. The CDR3 DNA reads as TGCGCCAGCAGCCTGCGAGCGGGTGATGGGGGCAATGAGCAGTTCTTC. Its translation is CASSLRAGDGGNEQFF.